The sequence of this TCR beta chain was determined in a study of regulatory T cells in long-lasting Graves disease (dated by TCRdb to the early 2020s). Describing the broader study: In the newly diagnosed Graves' disease group, patients had been taking antithyroid drugs for less than 3 months. Patients with persistent Graves' disease were compared with patients with newly diagnosed Graves' disease using TCR sequencing and RNA sequencing of peripheral blood. The study was registered as a clinical trial and conducted in China. TCR sequencing covered some 13 persistent and about 20 newly diagnosed Graves' disease patients, around 35 samples in total. The study at large found these results: Lower TCR Shannon entropy and fewer highly expanded clones were observed in persistent Graves' disease patients than in newly diagnosed patients, which suggested clonal expansion. A larger number of public clonotypes was shared among persistent patients (approximately 2,600) than among newly diagnosed patients (roughly 980). The study examined only peripheral blood because the primary lesion, thyroid tissue, could not be accessed. TRBV28, TRBJ1-2 and TRBJ2-5 were preferentially used in persistent disease, while TRBV20-1 and TRBJ2-1 were favored in newly diagnosed disease. Sequencing and analysis were limited to the TCR beta chain. The authors noted that the small sample size was a limitation that may lower accuracy.

This sample's time point label indicates: newly diagnosed GD, antithyroid drugs for less than 3 months. For both TCR sequencing and RNA sequencing, RNA was extracted from PBMCs in TRIzol. Graves' disease was diagnosed according to American Thyroid Association guidelines. Patients were recruited from an endocrinology department in Xi'an, China. Each patient gave about 9.1 milliliters of peripheral blood, collected in an EDTA anticoagulant tube. Ficoll Paque Plus density gradient separation was used to isolate PBMCs, and no additional T cell sorting was done. An Agilent 2100 Bioanalyzer and agarose gel were used to check RNA quality, and a NanoDrop 2000 was used to measure RNA concentration. The method was multiplex PCR. Sequencing relied on an Illumina HiSeq 4000. To build TCR beta libraries, CDR3 regions were amplified by Arm-PCR using iRepertoire HTBI primers. PCR products were gel purified before sequencing. The paper's data handling went like this. Gene usage analysis of CDR3 amino acid clonotypes used the 62 TRBV and some 15 TRBJ segments found across samples. COPE and FqMerger were used to merge the filtered high-quality paired reads into contigs. BLAST was used to align contigs to the IMGT TRBV, TRBD and TRBJ reference genes, and CDR3 was defined following IMGT. Any clonotype with a frequency above 0.1% was counted as a highly expanded clone. Shannon entropy served as the measure of repertoire diversity, while the Gini coefficient captured V-J evenness. Public clonotypes were defined as clonotypes shared by more than one individual. TCRdb handled the public reads itself, with Q25 trimming in fastp and clone calling in MiXCR, and kept productive beta chains. Rows are combined by CDR3 protein, so each entry shows the most common genes and DNA. These V and J calls derive from TCRdb rather than the authors' analysis. Counted in this sample were about 220,000 distinct CDR3 sequences; roughly a fifth of them appeared once. 10% to 15% of the sample is taken by the ten largest.

From the germline V gene (reference sequence), CDR1 is MNHEY and CDR2 is SMNVEV. Compared with germline, V lacks 6 bases and J lacks 9 bases; bases without a gene match: 15. The CDR3, from cysteine to phenylalanine, totals 15 residues. The sequence is cut down to CDR3 DNA, 45 bases in frame from base 1. This clonotype was seen repeatedly, ten times or more. The antigen this receptor binds is unknown. No per-base quality is available; no much larger clone lies one base away. These data also featured in a second study, about T cells in Graves' hyperthyroidism and ophthalmopathy. That second report states: Stable Graves' hyperthyroidism was defined as the absence of progression to ophthalmopathy over 18 months of follow-up. Hyperthyroidism patients were newly diagnosed, with disease duration under 2 months, and aged 18 to 65 years. Exclusion was applied to patients with uncontrolled infections, other autoimmune diseases, pregnancy or lactation. Clinical symptoms, serum thyroxine and TRAb, thyroid ultrasound, and orbital computed tomography formed the basis for the diagnoses. The first round of RT-PCR for the TCR CDR3 was performed with the HTBI primer set and the Qiagen OneStep RT-PCR kit. Blood samples also contained most of the expanded thyroid clonotypes (frequency above 0.001), which suggests that blood repertoires may reflect thyroid immune responses. Ophthalmopathy was separated from stable hyperthyroidism by a 13 V-J signature model, with approximately 90% sensitivity and roughly 81% specificity obtained in cross-validation and 80%/75% obtained in testing. In validation, the model predicted progression to ophthalmopathy with approximately 71% sensitivity and approximately 74% specificity, a median of 6.5 months before onset. To identify TCR V-J signatures that set the groups apart, the researchers used a discovery cohort of about a hundred patients, made up of 43 with Graves' ophthalmopathy and 57 with stable Graves' hyperthyroidism. An independent validation cohort of under 20 hyperthyroidism patients and approximately 15 patients who later progressed to ophthalmopathy tested prospective prediction of ophthalmopathy. The 80 to 100 discovery patients were randomly divided into training and test sets at a 7:3 ratio. The study also compared thyroid tissue and blood T-cell repertoires from more than five Graves' hyperthyroidism patients. Following sampling, methimazole starting at 30 mg daily was given to hyperthyroidism patients, and high-dose intravenous methylprednisolone was given to ophthalmopathy patients. The libraries were constructed in a second round of multiplex PCR and then size-selected and purified. Libraries were sequenced paired-end with 100 bp reads on an Illumina HiSeq2000. Raw data were processed with SOAPnuke, discarding reads with adapters, uncalled bases, mean Phred below 15, or no exact constant-primer or identifier match. COPE v1.2.5 was used to merge high-quality paired reads, and clonotypes were defined as unique nucleotide sequences. MiTCR v1.1 was used to align the clonotypes against IMGT TRBV, TRBD and TRBJ reference segments. Analysis was restricted to V-J combinations with a frequency above 0.0001, which covered roughly 99% of repertoires. The TCS score was defined as F50 (clonal expansion) divided by E x V (chaos), with BLOSUM62-based TCRdist calculated between CDR3 peptides within each V-J. Welch's t-statistics and random forest reduced some 510 V-J features to under 15, which were used in a naive Bayes classifier (R e1071). No statistical method was used to set the sample size in advance, and investigators knew the group allocation. TCR Vbeta CDR3 sequencing of 135 peripheral blood samples (43 ophthalmopathy, 70 to 85 hyperthyroidism and approximately 17 progressor patients) is reported in the paper.

The chain is encoded by TRBV27 joined to TRBJ1-1; 8 junctional bases match TRBD1. The receptor was derived from a woman under 40 with Graves disease. Donor details come from another sample of the same person, matched by shared clones. Sequenced material: peripheral blood mononuclear cells (PBMCs), taken at new diagnosis, from a patient treated with antithyroid drugs. CDR3 protein: CASRFRGREGQKAFF. DNA sequence: TGTGCCAGCAGGTTCAGGGGGCGCGAGGGGCAAAAAGCTTTCTTT.